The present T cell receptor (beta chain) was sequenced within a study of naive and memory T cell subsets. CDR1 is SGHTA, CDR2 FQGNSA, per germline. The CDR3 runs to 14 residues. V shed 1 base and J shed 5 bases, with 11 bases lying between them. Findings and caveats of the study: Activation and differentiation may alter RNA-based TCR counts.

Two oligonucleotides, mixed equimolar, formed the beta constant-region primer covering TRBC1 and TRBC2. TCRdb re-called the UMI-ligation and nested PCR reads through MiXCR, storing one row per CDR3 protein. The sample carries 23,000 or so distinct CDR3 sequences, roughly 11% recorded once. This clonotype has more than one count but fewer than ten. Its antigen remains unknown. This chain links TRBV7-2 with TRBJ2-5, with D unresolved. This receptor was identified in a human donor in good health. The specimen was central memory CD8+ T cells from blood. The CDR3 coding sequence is TGTGCCAGCAGCTTAGAAGGTCGGGCGGAGACCCAGTACTTC. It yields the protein CASSLEGRAETQYF.